This T cell receptor (beta chain) was identified during a study of technical replicates of blood from a handful of donors. Produced via immunoSEQ multiplex PCR; TCRdb's table is partial and in-frame only. The data contain almost 65,000 clones, roughly 86% of them seen just once; the ten biggest clones take up 5% to 6.5%. Germline V gene data show CDR1 as SEHNR and CDR2 as FQNEAQ (reference sequence). There are 15 residues in the CDR3. The V segment lost 6 bases and the J segment 3 bases; nucleotides outside the gene matches: 6. The TCR comes from a human donor in good health. Some clones in this sample may be carry-over from other donors' samples. Material for sequencing was PBMCs. The chain carries TRBV7-9 and TRBJ2-7, with TRBD2 matching over 12 bases. CDR3 sequence: CASRSSGRANYEQYF. CDR3 bases: TGTGCCAGCAGATCTAGCGGGAGGGCCAACTACGAGCAGTACTTC.